This record concerns one T cell receptor (beta chain) sequence. Germline assignment: CDR1 SGHRS and CDR2 YFSETQ. The CDR3 has 15 amino acids. Original analysis: Amplifying reference gene primers gave estimates of nucleated cell counts. Profiling relied on immunoSEQ multiplex PCR, and the TCRdb table lists in-frame clones only, not all of them. V and J calls and clone size come straight from that table; D and trimming were deduced from the DNA. Here the sample spans approximately 410,000 clones, more than 80% being singletons. This sample stems from a study of blood T cell repertoires in COVID-19. Overall study context: From the United States, Italy and Spain came samples of acute and convalescent COVID-19. Sample material is recorded as cDNA or gDNA derived from T cells, B-cell-depleted T cells, or PBMCs.

This chain uses TRBV5-1 with TRBJ1-4, with a tentative D call TRBD1 (6 bases). Sample: peripheral blood. This sequence was found in a woman aged 25 to 45 with active or convalescent COVID-19. The CDR3 region is CGTKGGSATNEKLFF. The CDR3 DNA reads as TGCGGCACAAAGGGGGGGAGCGCAACTAATGAAAAACTGTTTTTT.